Listed below are T cell receptor beta chains from one sample, sequenced in a study of cytomegalovirus exposure and HLA in healthy donors. Produced via immunoSEQ multiplex PCR; TCRdb's table is partial and in-frame only. The top ten clones hold 1.4% of a sample with about 170,000 clones, 70% to 85% of them seen once. The sequencing sample was made of PBMCs. All receptors come from a woman in her twenties or thirties in good health and CMV-seropositive. CDR3s include the opening cysteine and the closing phenylalanine or tryptophan. The D gene is left open where the match is weak. Clone size, where shown, is once, few, many, or a class for clones that have expanded.

TRBJ2-1 TRBV10-2 - - TGCGCCAGCAGGGACTCCAGCCGGGACTTCCTTAACAATGAGCAGTTCTTC CASRDSSRDFLNNEQFF
TRBJ2-1 TRBV30 TRBD2 few TGTGCCTCCACAGGCGGCTACCGGGGGACTAGCGGGAGATGGGGGTACAATGAGCAGTTCTTC CASTGGYRGTSGRWGYNEQFF
TRBJ2-5 TRBV27 - - TGTGCCAGCAGTTTTCGGGAGACCCAGTACTTC CASSFRETQYF
TRBJ2-2 TRBV7-2 TRBD2 - TGTGCCAGCAGCTTAGTCCCGGGACTAGCCGGGACCGGGGAGCTGTTTTTT CASSLVPGLAGTGELFF
TRBJ2-7 TRBV11-2 - once TGTGCCAGCAGCTTAGATGGTCAGGGATATCCAACCTACGAGCAGTACTTC CASSLDGQGYPTYEQYF
TRBJ1-4 TRBV28 - - TGTGCCAGCAGTACGCCCGGGCGGGCTGGTGAAAAACTGTTTTTT CASSTPGRAGEKLFF
TRBJ2-7 TRBV7-9 TRBD1 - TGTGCCAGCAGCTCAAGGACAGGGGGCTACGAGCAGTACTTC CASSSRTGGYEQYF
TRBJ1-2 TRBV7-9 - - TGTGCCAGCAGCTCCGCCGGCAGGGCCGTCTATGGCTACACCTTC CASSSAGRAVYGYTF
TRBJ2-7 TRBV4-2 TRBD2 - TGTGCCAGCAGCCTAGAACCGGGACTAGCGGGGAGGCTATCCTACGAGCAGTACTTC CASSLEPGLAGRLSYEQYF
TRBJ2-3 TRBV6-1 - - TGTGCCAGCACCGACATGTTTAGCACAGATACGCAGTATTTT CASTDMFSTDTQYF
TRBJ2-7 TRBV7-9 TRBD1 - TGTGCCAGCAGCTTAAGGGACAGAGCCTCCGAGCAGTACTTC CASSLRDRASEQYF
TRBJ2-5 TRBV28 - - TGTGCCAGCAGTTTCCCGCCGGGTAAAGAGACCCAGTACTTC CASSFPPGKETQYF
TRBJ1-1 TRBV6-1 TRBD1 - TGTGCCAGCAGTTCGCAGACAGGGAGTGAAGCTTTCTTT CASSSQTGSEAFF
TRBJ2-1 TRBV19 - few TGTGCCAGTAGATCAACCGGGACTGGAGACAATGAGCAGTTCTTC CASRSTGTGDNEQFF
TRBJ2-4 TRBV11-1 TRBD2 - TGTGCCAGCAGCTTAGAAGGGCGTGGCGGGAGAGGAAACATTCAGTACTTC CASSLEGRGGRGNIQYF
TRBJ2-7 TRBV2 - - TGTGCCAGCAGTGGGGTTAGCGTCTACGAGCAGTACTTC CASSGVSVYEQYF
TRBJ2-7 TRBV19 TRBD1 - TGTGCCAGTAGTTCGGACAGGGGTTACGAGCAGTACTTC CASSSDRGYEQYF
TRBJ2-1 TRBV2 - - TGTGCCAAAGCAGGGTACGATGAGCAGTTCTTC CAKAGYDEQFF
TRBJ2-7 TRBV5-6 TRBD1 - TGTGCCAGCAGCTTGCTCTTGGGACAGGGGGGTATCTACGAGCAGTACTTC CASSLLLGQGGIYEQYF
TRBJ1-1 TRBV29-1 - - TGCAGCGTTTCGACAGGAAGGATGAACACTGAAGCTTTCTTT CSVSTGRMNTEAFF
TRBJ2-7 TRBV19 - - TGTGCCAGTAGATTCCGGGATATTCCGTACTACGAGCAGTACTTC CASRFRDIPYYEQYF
TRBJ2-1 TRBV15 TRBD2 - TGTGCCACCAGCAGAGGGGTACAGCGGGAGGATGAGCAGTTCTTC CATSRGVQREDEQFF
TRBJ1-5 TRBV7-2 - - TGTGCCAGCAGCTCAGGGCCAGCTACCACCCAGCATTTT CASSSGPATTQHF
TRBJ2-3 TRBV13 - - TGTGCCAGCAGCGGGAGATGGGGCACAGATACGCAGTATTTT CASSGRWGTDTQYF
TRBJ1-5 TRBV6-5 TRBD1 - TGTGCCAGCAGTTCGGACAGGAGCAATCAGCCCCAGCATTTT CASSSDRSNQPQHF
TRBJ2-1 TRBV29-1 - - TGCAGCGCCCGGGGATTCGATGAGCAGTTCTTC CSARGFDEQFF
TRBJ2-6 TRBV2 - - TGTGCCAGTTTGCGGGGTGTTTCATCTGGGGCCAACGTCCTGACTTTC CASLRGVSSGANVLTF
TRBJ2-2 TRBV6-4 TRBD1 - TGTGCCAGCAGTGACTCGGGACAGGGGCACGGGGAGCTGTTTTTT CASSDSGQGHGELFF
TRBJ2-3 TRBV5-6 TRBD2 - TGTGCCAGCAGCACCGGGACTAGCGGGAGTACAGATACGCAGTATTTT CASSTGTSGSTDTQYF
TRBJ2-3 TRBV7-2 - - TGTGCCAGCAGCTTAAGGCCCTCAGGGGGGGATACGCAGTATTTT CASSLRPSGGDTQYF
TRBJ1-5 TRBV5-1 - - TGCGCCAGCAGCTTGGGGGGGGTAGGTCAGCCCCAGCATTTT CASSLGGVGQPQHF
TRBJ1-5 TRBV28 - - TGTGCCAGCAGTTTCCTCAGGCGTTCTAGCAATCAGCCCCAGCATTTT CASSFLRRSSNQPQHF
TRBJ2-1 TRBV4-1 - - TGCGCCAGCAGCCAACCGGTAGTCACGGCGGGGAGCTCCTACAATGAGCAGTTCTTC CASSQPVVTAGSSYNEQFF